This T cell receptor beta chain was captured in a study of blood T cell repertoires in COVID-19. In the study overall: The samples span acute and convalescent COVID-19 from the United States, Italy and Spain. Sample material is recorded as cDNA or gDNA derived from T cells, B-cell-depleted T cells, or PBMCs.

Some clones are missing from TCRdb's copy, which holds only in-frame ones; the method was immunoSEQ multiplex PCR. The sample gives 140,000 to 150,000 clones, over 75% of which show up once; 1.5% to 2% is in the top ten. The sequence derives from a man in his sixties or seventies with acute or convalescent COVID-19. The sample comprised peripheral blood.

CDR3 in DNA: TGTGCCAGCAGTTTACAAATGACAGGACTTAACACTGAAGCTTTCTTT. This encodes CASSLQMTGLNTEAFF. V and J are TRBV28 and TRBJ1-1, with D perhaps matching TRBD1 (6 bases). V was cut by 2 bases and J by 2 bases, with 15 bases left in between. Germline CDR1 is MDHEN and CDR2 is SYDVKM. The CDR3 extends over 16 amino acids.